This T cell receptor (beta chain) is drawn from a study of CD8+CD57+ T cells in acquired aplastic anemia. Study summary: Each DNA sample taken from sorted CD4+ and CD8+ cells came to 3 to 4 ug on average. Broader study findings: Sharing between patients and controls was observed for twenty-nine CD8+ CDR3 sequences. The CD8+ Simpson's diversity of patients and controls was not significantly different.

TCR beta VDJ and CDR3 profiling used genomic DNA as template. TCRdb redid the calling of the reads with MiXCR, one entry per CDR3 protein. The sample holds 100,000 to 150,000 distinct CDR3 sequences; 48% are singletons and the top ten take 2% to 3%. Comments on this clonotype: Its matching antigen is unknown.

The CDR3 contains 11 residues. The germline V gene has CDR1 SNHLY and CDR2 FYNNEI. V lost 0 bases, J lost 12 bases, and 6 bases lay in between. The sample comprised sorted CD4+, CD8+, or CD8+CD57+ T cells (not recorded which) from PBMCs. The chain employs TRBV2 and TRBJ2-1; D is unresolved. This TCR derives from a human donor in good health, serving as a control. The CDR3 bases are TGTGCCAGCAGTGAAGCTTGGGGGCAGTTCTTC. Its translation is CASSEAWGQFF.